This T cell receptor (beta chain) comes out of a study of T cell responses to AZD1222 COVID-19 vaccine. Germline assignment: CDR1 LGHNA and CDR2 YSLEER. V was clipped by 4 bases and J by 5 bases, with 17 bases between them. The CDR3 extends over 15 amino acids. Sequencing used immunoSEQ multiplex PCR; TCRdb keeps in-frame clones, though not all of them. The sample records approximately 70,000 clones, 65% to 85% being singletons. The chain carries TRBV4-3 and TRBJ2-5; D may be TRBD2 (5 bases). This sequence was found in an adult in good health. The material sequenced was peripheral blood, taken on day 0 of AZD1222 vaccination. CDR3 region: CASSLRGLATETQYF. The CDR3 DNA follows: TGCGCCAGCAGCCTCAGAGGCCTAGCCACGGAGACCCAGTACTTC.